This TCR beta chain was obtained from a study of vaccination effects on CD4 cells after COVID-19. Background on the study: A median of 72 days separated the second dose and sampling.

Here immunoSEQ multiplex PCR was the method, and the copy in TCRdb shows in-frame clones only, minus some. In the table there are some 30,000 clones, around three fifths of which are singletons. In regard to this clone: Antigen unknown.

Before sequencing took place, the ViraFEST assay used viral peptide pools to expand antigen-specific CD4+ T cells. Investigators separated out CD4+ T cells once around nine days of culture had passed. Participants received two doses of either the BNT162b2 or mRNA-1273 vaccine. Testing of the vaccine recipients showed negative nucleocapsid antibodies and no prior SARS-CoV-2 infection. Study-level findings and limits: The study found that only 1 of 255 vaccine-induced clones from healthy vaccinees cross-reacted with common cold coronaviruses. Clones arising from infection and from vaccination showed marked clonal contraction late after vaccination.

The specimen was CD4+ T cells from PBMCs cultured with SARS-CoV-2 spike peptides, collected after COVID-19 vaccination. This clonotype was sampled from a human donor who received a COVID-19 vaccine.

CDR3 residues: CASSPPGTGWKSEQFF. CDR3 nucleotide sequence: TGTGCCAGCTCACCACCGGGAACAGGGTGGAAGAGTGAGCAGTTCTTC. V and J are TRBV18 and TRBJ2-1; the D gene is possibly TRBD1 (6 bases). The germline V gene has CDR1 KGHSH and CDR2 LQKENI. V dropped 0 bases and J dropped 9 bases, with 18 bases sitting between them. This CDR3 comprises 16 residues.